The entry that follows covers one T cell receptor beta chain sequence. Its recognized antigen is unknown. The input lacks base qualities; no much larger clone sits a single base away. Unmatched junction bases come to 5, with V trimmed by 4 bases and J by 4 bases. CDR1 and CDR2 are read off the germline V gene as SGHRS and YFSETQ. The CDR3 sequence holds 14 residues, the cysteine and phenylalanine included. Only the CDR3 region is kept as DNA, spanning 42 bases read in frame from base 1. This entry is derived from a study of blood T cell repertoires in COVID-19 (dated by TCRdb to the early 2020s). As for the study more broadly: Samples from collaborators originated in the United States, Italy and Spain and spanned both the acute and convalescent phases of COVID-19. The prospective study material was composed of cDNA or gDNA derived from T cells, B-cell-depleted T cells, or PBMCs. Subjects who had been exposed to COVID-19, were actively infected with it, or had recovered from it provided the deeply sampled blood TCRbeta repertoires that made up the dataset. The repertoires were made available in a free public database intended to serve as a resource for research on the immune response to SARS-CoV-2. The samples were drawn from the first 160 participants of the ongoing ImmuneRACE study and from some 1,300 subjects provided by 6 global collaborators. Sample metadata almost always included a de-identified subject ID, COVID-19 status, age in years and sex. Where available, HLA class I and class II types were taken from metadata supplied by the sample provider and were not determined by assay-based typing. Overall study outcomes, separate from this receptor: Clinical and demographic metadata were provided uncurated, with the amount varying by source and participant.

TCRbeta CDR3 regions were amplified from genomic DNA by means of the immunoSEQ Assay, a bias-controlled multiplex PCR. Concerning the study's data processing: Nucleated cell counts per sample were estimated from amplification of reference gene primers within the assay. To quantify the absolute abundance of each unique TCRbeta CDR3 rearrangement, sequence reads were collapsed and filtered. For each sample, productive Simpson clonality was calculated as the square root of Simpson's diversity index across productive rearrangements. TCRdb holds this immuneACCESS table with in-frame rearrangements only. Some clones are missing; in checked studies, unresolved V genes explain under half, and the rest has no known cause. V and J calls and clone size follow that table, whereas D and trimming were derived from the DNA. This sample comprises more than 100,000 clones, about nine tenths of them detected only once. The biggest ten clones account for roughly 30% of the sample.

Collaborating institutions collected whole blood in K2EDTA tubes following their own protocols. Collaborator samples were shipped for TCRbeta analysis as frozen whole blood, isolated PBMCs, or DNA extracted from either sample type. This chain is built from TRBV5-1 and TRBJ1-3, with TRBD1 matching 7 junction bases. The receptor was derived from a woman between 65 and 79 years old with acute or convalescent COVID-19. The source material was peripheral blood. The sequenced DNA: TGCGCCAGCAGCCTCGGACAGGAAGGAAACACCATATATTTT. This translates into CASSLGQEGNTIYF.